This T cell receptor beta chain was captured in a study of Tregs in tolerant kidney transplant recipients. On this clone itself: Its matching antigen is unknown.

Study results and caveats: Tregs expanded with activated donor B cells seemed most donor-specific.

The method was immunoSEQ multiplex PCR; TCRdb's version includes in-frame clones alone and lacks a portion of them. Altogether under 100,000 clones are present, around nine tenths being singletons, with the ten largest covering about 4.9%. Germline CDR1 and CDR2: GTSNPN and SVGIG (reference sequence). V dropped 4 bases and J dropped 3 bases, with 9 bases sitting between them. This CDR3 has 12 amino acids. This clonotype was obtained from a human donor in good health. The sequenced material came from CD8+ T cells from blood. V gene TRBV30 combines with J gene TRBJ1-2, with a possible D match to TRBD1 (5 bases). CDR3 in DNA: TGTGCCTGGATTGAGGGACACTATGGCTACACCTTC. It encodes CAWIEGHYGYTF.